The 10 T cell receptor beta chains below were found in one sample sequenced in a study of blood T cell repertoires in COVID-19 (dated by TCRdb to the early 2020s). Library construction relied on the immunoSEQ multiplex PCR assay. Here the immuneACCESS table is served through TCRdb, limited to in-frame sequences with V and J called. Missing clones are a known gap in these copies; in checked studies unresolved V genes cover under half, and the rest lacks a known reason. The sample table shows about 170,000 clones, and 85% are seen once. The ten most abundant clones make up over 3% of the sample. Sequencing was done on a sample of peripheral blood. Receptors originate from a human donor with acute or convalescent COVID-19. The donor label of this sample is uncertain.

The rearrangement joins TRBV2 to TRBJ2-7; D is ambiguous. Germline CDR1 reads SNHLY; CDR2 reads FYNNEI. The V end lost 6 bases, the J end lost 4 bases, and 13 bases lay between the germline ends. The CDR3 length is 13 residues. The CDR3 spells CASRDRNYYEQYF. CDR3 bases: TGTGCCAGCAGGGATAGAAACTATTACGAGCAGTACTTC.

The V call is TRBV6-1, the J call TRBJ1-5; 7 nucleotides agree with TRBD1. The trim removed 0 bases at V and 3 bases at J, leaving 2 bases unmatched. The CDR3 has 15 residues. CDR1 is MNHNS and CDR2 is SASEGT in the germline V gene. CDR3 in DNA: TGTGCCAGCAGTGAAGCCGGGACAGACAATCAGCCCCAGCATTTT. It translates to CASSEAGTDNQPQHF.

The chain combines TRBV7-2 with TRBJ1-1; D gene uncertain. Germline V gene data show CDR1 as SGHTA and CDR2 as FQGNSA. This CDR3 has 14 residues. V shed 2 bases and J shed 5 bases, with 12 bases lying between them. The CDR3 spells CASSLWASGTEAFF. CDR3 sequence (DNA): TGTGCCAGCAGCTTATGGGCTTCGGGAACTGAAGCTTTCTTT.

This chain uses TRBV6-5 with TRBJ2-7; D is possibly TRBD1 (5 bases). Trimming shortened V by 7 bases and J by 1 base, and 14 bases separated the two germline ends. The CDR3 loop spans 14 amino acids. Germline loops: CDR1 MNHEY, CDR2 SVGAGI. CDR3 amino acids: CASKGISRSYEQYF. In nucleotides, the CDR3 is TGTGCCAGCAAGGGGATTAGTAGGTCCTACGAGCAGTACTTC.

This sequence joins TRBV28 and TRBJ1-5; 9 bases align to TRBD1. Trimming took 3 bases from V and 5 from J; bases not matched to a gene: 8. Germline CDR1 is MDHEN and CDR2 is SYDVKM. The CDR3 runs to 16 residues. This CDR3 is CASSLGTGNMDQPQHF. Written as DNA, the CDR3 is TGTGCCAGCAGTTTGGGGACAGGGAATATGGATCAGCCCCAGCATTTT.

The CDR3 here is CASSLGPPVRGYTF. CDR3 coding DNA: TGCGCCAGCAGCTTGGGTCCCCCGGTTCGCGGCTACACCTTC. The chain links TRBV5-1 to TRBJ1-2; D is unresolved. The CDR3 has 14 residues. Trimming took 0 bases from V and 8 from J, leaving 14 bases between them. Germline CDR1 SGHRS, CDR2 YFSETQ. The full variable domain, in which reference TRBV5-1 and TRBJ1-2 provide the parts outside the CDR3, is KAGVTQTPRYLIKTRGQQVTLSCSPISGHRSVSWYQQTPGQGLQFLFEYFSETQRNKGNFPGRFSGRQFSNSRSEMNVSTLELGDSALYLCASSLGPPVRGYTFGSGTRLTVV.

V usage is TRBV5-4 and J usage is TRBJ1-2; perhaps TRBD1 as D (5 bases). The germline V gene encodes CDR1 SGHNT and CDR2 YYREEE (reference sequence). CDR3 length: 17 amino acids. The V end lost 2 bases, the J end lost 2 bases, and 19 bases lay between the germline ends. The CDR3, as DNA: TGTGCCAGCAGCTTTCTAGAAGTCACGGGGGGAAACTATGGCTACACCTTC. This translates into CASSFLEVTGGNYGYTF.

The chain joins TRBV10-3 to TRBJ1-1, with 7 bases aligning to TRBD1. Trimming cost V 6 bases and J 1 base; bases outside gene matches: 8. Germline CDR1 is ENHRY and CDR2 is SYGVKD. The CDR3 extends over 15 amino acids. Here the CDR3 reads CAIRDRSRGNTEAFF. CDR3 bases: TGTGCCATCAGGGACAGGAGCAGAGGGAACACTGAAGCTTTCTTT.

The chain employs TRBV5-5 and TRBJ1-5; D gene ambiguous. CDR1 and CDR2 (germline): SGHKS, YYEKEE (reference sequence). Trimming shortened V by 0 bases and J by 0 bases, and 13 bases separated the two germline ends. This CDR3 comprises 17 residues. In nucleotides, the CDR3 is TGTGCCAGCAGCTTGGCGGCAGGCCTTATTAGCAATCAGCCCCAGCATTTT. Protein product: CASSLAAGLISNQPQHF.

V usage is TRBV14 and J usage is TRBJ1-6; D gene ambiguous. The CDR3 covers 15 residues. Germline values: CDR1 SGHDN, CDR2 FVKESK. Trimming took off 2 bases at V and 7 bases at J, with 12 bases between the two ends. The CDR3 coding sequence is TGTGCCAGCAGCCAAATGGTTCAGAGGAATTCACCCCTCCACTTT. Its protein product is CASSQMVQRNSPLHF.